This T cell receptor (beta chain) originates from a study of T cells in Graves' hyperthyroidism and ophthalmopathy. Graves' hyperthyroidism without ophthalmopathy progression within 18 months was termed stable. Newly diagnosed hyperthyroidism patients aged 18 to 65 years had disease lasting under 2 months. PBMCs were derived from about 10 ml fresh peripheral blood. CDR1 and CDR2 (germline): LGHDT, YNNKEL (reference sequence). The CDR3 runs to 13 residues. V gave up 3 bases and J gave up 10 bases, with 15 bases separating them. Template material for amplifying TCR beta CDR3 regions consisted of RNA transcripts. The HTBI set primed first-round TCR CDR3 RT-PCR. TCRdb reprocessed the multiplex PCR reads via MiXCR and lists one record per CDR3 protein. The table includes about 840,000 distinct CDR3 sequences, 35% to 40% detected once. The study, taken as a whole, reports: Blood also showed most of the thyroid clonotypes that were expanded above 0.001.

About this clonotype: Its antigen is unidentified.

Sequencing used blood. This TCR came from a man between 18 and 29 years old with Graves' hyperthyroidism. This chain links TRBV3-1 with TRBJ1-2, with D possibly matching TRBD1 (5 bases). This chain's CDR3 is CASSHESQGDYTF. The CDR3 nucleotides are TGTGCCAGCAGCCATGAGAGTCAGGGTGACTACACCTTC.